Here is one T cell receptor beta chain with its context. This clonotype was seen more than once but under ten times. What this receptor recognizes is not known. No base qualities exist here, and no much larger clone lies one base off it. For sequencing, an Illumina NovaSeq 6000 was employed. TCRalpha and TCRbeta cDNA libraries were constructed by 5'RACE with constant-segment primers, with sample barcodes and unique molecular identifiers being introduced. RNA was extracted from every sample with Trizol reagent. Library amplification was performed in two PCR steps, and a second sample barcode and Illumina TruSeq adapters were introduced in the second step. Libraries were sequenced on an Illumina NovaSeq with 2 x 150 bp paired-end reads. Per the authors' processing: Demultiplexing of reads and collapsing into UMI-guided consensus sequences were performed with migec v1.2.7. Using mixcr v2.1.11, the UMI consensuses were aligned to TRA and TRB V and J templates and assembled into clonotypes. A clonotype was counted as expanded or contracted only if both edgeR and NoisET called the change significant, with noise models trained on biological replicates. edgeR calls used a false discovery rate-adjusted p below 0.01 and a log2 fold-change threshold of 1. As an exploratory analysis of dynamics, max-normalized trajectories of the 1000 most abundant clonotypes were examined by PCA with hierarchical clustering. Separately sequenced CD4+ and CD8+ repertoires were used to assign the CD4 or CD8 phenotype of responding clones. TCRdb reworked the public reads: Q25 trimming with fastp, MiXCR clone assembly, productive beta chains retained. Each entry is one CDR3 protein sequence, shown with its most common DNA and genes. The V and J calls follow TCRdb's processing rather than the paper's. The sample data list some 300,000 distinct CDR3 sequences, and roughly 19% of these were observed just once. The top ten hold roughly 20% of the sample.

Inclusive of the bounding cysteine and phenylalanine, the CDR3 is 12 residues long. The kept DNA is CDR3 alone, 36 bases in frame from the first base. The junction shows trimming of 6 bases on V and 4 bases on J, plus 9 bases between the germline ends. The germline V gene specifies MNHEY as CDR1 and SVGAGI as CDR2. These data originate in a study of T-cell memory formation after mild COVID-19 (dated by TCRdb to the early 2020s). In terms of the full investigation: Most TCR sequence clusters were specific to one of the two donors. Two young, previously healthy adult volunteers made up the cohort, one male and one female. In two donors, T-cell clones that expanded and contracted after mild COVID-19 were followed by sequencing TCRalpha and TCRbeta repertoires longitudinally.

Paper-wide results and their limitations: Balanced CD4/CD8 phenotypes were observed for clones contracting from day 15 to 85, whereas a bias towards CD4+ was observed for a second wave of clones expanding from day 15 to 37. Contracting CD4+ clones turned up mainly in the CM and EM memory subsets, whereas EMRA was where CD8+ clones were enriched. The study covered only a couple of mild cases, and larger cohorts including severe cases with pre-infection samples were considered necessary. Whether the second-wave clones peaking on day 37 were SARS-CoV-2 specific was not confirmed. The detection of some responding clones in pre-infection memory suggests that pre-existing cross-reactive memory T cells joined the SARS-CoV-2 response.

Ficoll-Paque density gradient centrifugation was used to isolate PBMCs. This chain joins TRBV6-5 to TRBJ1-1, with an unclear D gene assignment. What was sequenced was PBMCs or a T cell subset sorted from them (not recorded which). This TCR was sampled from a man younger than 30 who had mild COVID-19 (a few samples of this study predate the infection). The sample titles of this study are shuffled in the database, so cell type and time point are left out; the donor was told from shared clones. This receptor has the CDR3 CASRVRGTEAFF. The DNA reads TGTGCCAGCAGGGTTCGAGGCACTGAAGCTTTCTTT.